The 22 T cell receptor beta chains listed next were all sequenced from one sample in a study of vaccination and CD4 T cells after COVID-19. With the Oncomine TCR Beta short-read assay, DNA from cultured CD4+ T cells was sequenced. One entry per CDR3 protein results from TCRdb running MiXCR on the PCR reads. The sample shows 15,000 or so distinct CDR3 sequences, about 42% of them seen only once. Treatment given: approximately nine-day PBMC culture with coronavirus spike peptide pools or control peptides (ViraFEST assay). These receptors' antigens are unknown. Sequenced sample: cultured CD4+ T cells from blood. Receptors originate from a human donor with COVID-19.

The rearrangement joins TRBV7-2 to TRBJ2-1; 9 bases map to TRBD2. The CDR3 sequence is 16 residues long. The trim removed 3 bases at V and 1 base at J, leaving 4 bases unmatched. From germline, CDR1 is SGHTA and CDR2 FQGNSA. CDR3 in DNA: TGTGCCAGCAGCTTGAGAGCGGGGGGATCCTACAATGAGCAGTTCTTC. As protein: CASSLRAGGSYNEQFF.

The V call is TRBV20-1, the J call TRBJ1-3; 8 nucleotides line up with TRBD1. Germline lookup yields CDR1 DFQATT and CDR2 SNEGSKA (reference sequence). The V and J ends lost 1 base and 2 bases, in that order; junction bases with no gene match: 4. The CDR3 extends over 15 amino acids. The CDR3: CSARATGGTGNTIYF. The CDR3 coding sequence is TGCAGTGCTAGAGCCACAGGGGGAACTGGAAACACCATATATTTT.

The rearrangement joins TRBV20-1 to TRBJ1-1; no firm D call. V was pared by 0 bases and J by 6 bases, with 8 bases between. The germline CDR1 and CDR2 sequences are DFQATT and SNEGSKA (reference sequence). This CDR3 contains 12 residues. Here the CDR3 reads CSARDDSAEAFF. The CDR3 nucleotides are TGCAGTGCTAGAGACGATAGCGCTGAAGCTTTCTTT.

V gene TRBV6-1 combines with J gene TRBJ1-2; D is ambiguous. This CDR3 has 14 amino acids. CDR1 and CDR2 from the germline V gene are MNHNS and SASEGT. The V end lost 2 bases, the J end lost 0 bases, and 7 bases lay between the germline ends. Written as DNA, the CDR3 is TGTGCCAGCAGTGAAAGAACGGCTAACTATGGCTACACCTTC. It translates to CASSERTANYGYTF.

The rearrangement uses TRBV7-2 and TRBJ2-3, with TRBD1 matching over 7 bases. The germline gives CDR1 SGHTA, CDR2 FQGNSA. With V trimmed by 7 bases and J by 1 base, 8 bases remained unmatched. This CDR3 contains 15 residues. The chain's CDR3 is CASTTTGKGTDTQYF. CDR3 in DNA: TGTGCCAGCACCACGACAGGGAAGGGCACAGATACGCAGTATTTT. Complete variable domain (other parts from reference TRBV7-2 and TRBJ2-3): GAGVSQSPSNKVTEKGKDVELRCDPISGHTALYWYRQSLGQGLEFLIYFQGNSAPDKSGLPSDRFSAERTGGSVSTLTIQRTQQEDSAVYLCASTTTGKGTDTQYFGPGTRLTVL.

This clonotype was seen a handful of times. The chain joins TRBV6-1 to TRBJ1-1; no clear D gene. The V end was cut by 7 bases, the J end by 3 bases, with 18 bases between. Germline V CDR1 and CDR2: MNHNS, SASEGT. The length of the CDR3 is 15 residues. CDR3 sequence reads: CASKGPNPKYTEAFF. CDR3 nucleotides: TGTGCCAGCAAAGGGCCGAATCCAAAGTACACTGAAGCTTTCTTT.

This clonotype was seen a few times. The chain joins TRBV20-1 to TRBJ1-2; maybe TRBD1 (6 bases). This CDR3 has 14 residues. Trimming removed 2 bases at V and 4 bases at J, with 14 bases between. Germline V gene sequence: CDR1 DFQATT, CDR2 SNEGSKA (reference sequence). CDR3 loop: CSARSDGGIYGYTF. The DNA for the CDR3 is TGCAGTGCTAGAAGCGATGGGGGCATCTATGGCTACACCTTC.

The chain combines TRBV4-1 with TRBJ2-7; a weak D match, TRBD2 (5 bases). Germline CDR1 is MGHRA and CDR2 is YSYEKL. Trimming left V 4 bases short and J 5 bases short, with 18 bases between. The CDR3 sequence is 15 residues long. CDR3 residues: CASSLRPGNPNEQYF. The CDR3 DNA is TGCGCCAGCAGCCTCCGGCCCGGGAATCCTAACGAGCAGTACTTC.

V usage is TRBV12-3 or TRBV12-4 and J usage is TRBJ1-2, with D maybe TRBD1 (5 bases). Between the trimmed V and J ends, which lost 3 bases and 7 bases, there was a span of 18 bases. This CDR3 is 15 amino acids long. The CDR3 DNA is TGTGCCAGCAGTTTTAGGAACAGGAAGCAGCGTGGCTACACCTTC. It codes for CASSFRNRKQRGYTF.

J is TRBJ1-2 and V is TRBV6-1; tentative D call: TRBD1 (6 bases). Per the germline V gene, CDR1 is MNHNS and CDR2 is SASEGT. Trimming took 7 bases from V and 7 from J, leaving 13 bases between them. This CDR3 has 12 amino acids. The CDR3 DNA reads TGTGCCAGCATGAAAGACAGGTTTGGCTACACCTTC. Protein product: CASMKDRFGYTF.

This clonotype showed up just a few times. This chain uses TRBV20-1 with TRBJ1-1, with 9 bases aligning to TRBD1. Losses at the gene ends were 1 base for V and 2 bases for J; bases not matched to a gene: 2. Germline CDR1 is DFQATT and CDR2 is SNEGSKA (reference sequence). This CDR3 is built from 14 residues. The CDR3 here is CSARGTGVNTEAFF. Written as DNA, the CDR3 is TGCAGTGCTAGAGGGACAGGGGTAAACACTGAAGCTTTCTTT.

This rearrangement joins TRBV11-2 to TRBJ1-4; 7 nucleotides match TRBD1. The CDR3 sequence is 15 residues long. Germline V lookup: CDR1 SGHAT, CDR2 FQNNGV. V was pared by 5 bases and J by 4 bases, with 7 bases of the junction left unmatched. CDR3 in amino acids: CASSQDGTVNEKLFF. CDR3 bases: TGTGCCAGCAGCCAGGACGGGACAGTTAATGAAAAACTGTTTTTT.

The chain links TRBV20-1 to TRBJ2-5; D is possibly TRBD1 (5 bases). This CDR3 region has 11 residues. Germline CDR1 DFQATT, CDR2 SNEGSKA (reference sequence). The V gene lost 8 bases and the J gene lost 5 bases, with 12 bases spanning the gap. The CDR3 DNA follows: TGCAGTAAACGCCAGGGCGAGACCCAGTACTTC. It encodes CSKRQGETQYF.

CDR3 loop: CAISESPSGARGTQYF. DNA for the CDR3: TGTGCCATCAGTGAGTCGCCCAGCGGGGCCCGAGGGACCCAGTACTTC. The rearrangement joins TRBV10-3 to TRBJ2-5; 7 positions match TRBD2. Trimming at V came to 0 bases and at J to 7 bases, leaving 11 bases not matched to a gene. This CDR3 is 16 amino acids long. Germline CDR1 and CDR2: ENHRY and SYGVKD.

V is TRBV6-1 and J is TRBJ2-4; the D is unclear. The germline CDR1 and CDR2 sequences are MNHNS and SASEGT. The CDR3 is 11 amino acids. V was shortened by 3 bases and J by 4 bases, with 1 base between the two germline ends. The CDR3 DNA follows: TGTGCCAGCAGTGAGAAAAACATTCAGTACTTC. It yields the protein CASSEKNIQYF.

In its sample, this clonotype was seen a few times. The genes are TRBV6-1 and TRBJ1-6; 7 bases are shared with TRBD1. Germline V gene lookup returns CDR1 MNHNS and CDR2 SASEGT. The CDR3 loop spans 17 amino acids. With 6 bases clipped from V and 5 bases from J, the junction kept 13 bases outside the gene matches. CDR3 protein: CASRPNHRDRHNSPLHF. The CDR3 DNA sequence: TGTGCCAGCAGGCCCAACCACCGGGACAGACATAATTCACCCCTCCACTTT.

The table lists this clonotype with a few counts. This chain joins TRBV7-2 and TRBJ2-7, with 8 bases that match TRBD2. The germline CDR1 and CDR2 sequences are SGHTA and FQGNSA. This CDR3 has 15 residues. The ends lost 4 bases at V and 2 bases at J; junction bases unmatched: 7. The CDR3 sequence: CASSSGGTSAYEQYF. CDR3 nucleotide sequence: TGTGCCAGCAGCTCGGGGGGGACGTCCGCCTACGAGCAGTACTTC.

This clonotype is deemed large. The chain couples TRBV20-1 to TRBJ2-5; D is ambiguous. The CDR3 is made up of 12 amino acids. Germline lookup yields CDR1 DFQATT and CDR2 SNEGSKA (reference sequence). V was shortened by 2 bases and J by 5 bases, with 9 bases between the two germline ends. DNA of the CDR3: TGCAGTGCTAGACCCTACGGGGAGACCCAGTACTTC. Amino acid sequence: CSARPYGETQYF.

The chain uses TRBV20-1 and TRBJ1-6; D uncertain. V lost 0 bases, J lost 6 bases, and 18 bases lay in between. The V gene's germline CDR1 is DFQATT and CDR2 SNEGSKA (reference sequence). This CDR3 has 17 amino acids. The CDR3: CSARDQTRQEFNSPLHF. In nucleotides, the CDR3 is TGCAGTGCTAGAGACCAAACGAGACAAGAGTTTAATTCACCCCTCCACTTT.

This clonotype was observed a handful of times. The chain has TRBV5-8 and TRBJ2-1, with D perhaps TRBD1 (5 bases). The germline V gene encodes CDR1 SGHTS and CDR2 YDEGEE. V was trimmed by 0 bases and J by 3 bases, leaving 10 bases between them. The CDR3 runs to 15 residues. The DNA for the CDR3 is TGTGCCAGCAGCTTGGTCAGGGCCCTCTACAATGAGCAGTTCTTC. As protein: CASSLVRALYNEQFF.

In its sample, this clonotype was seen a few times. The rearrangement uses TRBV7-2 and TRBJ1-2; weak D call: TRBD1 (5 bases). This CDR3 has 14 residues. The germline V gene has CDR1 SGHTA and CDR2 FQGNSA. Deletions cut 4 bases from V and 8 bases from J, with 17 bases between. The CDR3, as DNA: TGTGCCAGCAGCTCACAACCCGAGCAGGGCGGCTACACCTTC. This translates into CASSSQPEQGGYTF.

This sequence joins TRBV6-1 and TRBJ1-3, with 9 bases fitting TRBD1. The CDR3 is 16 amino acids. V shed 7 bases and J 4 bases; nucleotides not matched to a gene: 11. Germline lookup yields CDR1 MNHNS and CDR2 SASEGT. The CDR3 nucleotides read TGTGCCAGCACGCGCCTGGTGGGACAGGGAGGAAACACCATATATTTT. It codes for CASTRLVGQGGNTIYF.